The next 26 T cell receptor beta chains were all read from a single sample in a study of blood T cell repertoires in COVID-19. Here immunoSEQ multiplex PCR was the method, and the copy in TCRdb shows in-frame clones only, minus some. The sample includes fewer than 95,000 clones, around 88% seen only once; the top ten take approximately 0.5%. Sample: peripheral blood. These receptors came from a man in his 60s with acute or convalescent COVID-19.

A note on this clone: The same CDR3 also results from other DNA sequences found in this sample. This chain links TRBV9 with TRBJ2-2; 11 bases align to TRBD2. V shed 2 bases, J shed 3 bases, and the junction held 6 bases outside the gene matches. CDR1 and CDR2 (germline): SGDLS, YYNGEE. This CDR3 comprises 17 residues. CDR3 DNA sequence: TGTGCCAGCAGCGTTATAGCGGGAGGGCCAGACACCGGGGAGCTGTTTTTT. The encoded protein is CASSVIAGGPDTGELFF.

The chain has TRBV4-1 and TRBJ2-5; tentatively, D is TRBD2 (7 bases). Germline CDR1 is MGHRA and CDR2 is YSYEKL. The CDR3 has 16 residues. Between the trimmed V and J ends, which lost 4 bases and 5 bases, there was a span of 20 bases. Here the CDR3 reads CASSPQGGGALETQYF. The CDR3 coding sequence is TGCGCCAGCAGCCCGCAGGGAGGGGGGGCCTTGGAGACCCAGTACTTC.

The genes are TRBV5-5 and TRBJ1-3, with D unclear. Germline lookup yields CDR1 SGHKS and CDR2 YYEKEE (reference sequence). This CDR3 contains 15 residues. Between the trimmed V and J ends, which lost 2 bases and 1 base, there was a span of 10 bases. CDR3 nucleotides: TGTGCCAGCAGCTTCGGTCAAGCTTCTGGAAACACCATATATTTT. This encodes CASSFGQASGNTIYF.

The chain links TRBV6-5 to TRBJ1-5; maybe TRBD1 (6 bases). The CDR3 consists of 15 residues. Germline V gene sequence: CDR1 MNHEY, CDR2 SVGAGI. V gave up 6 bases and J gave up 3 bases, with 15 bases separating them. CDR3 sequence (DNA): TGTGCCAGCAGACAGGGTTTTATGAACAATCAGCCCCAGCATTTT. It codes for CASRQGFMNNQPQHF.

The chain links TRBV29-1 to TRBJ2-7, with 10 bases identical to TRBD2. CDR3 length: 12 amino acids. Trimming removed 2 bases from V and 9 bases from J; junction bases left unmatched: 4. Germline V gene lookup returns CDR1 SQVTM and CDR2 ANQGSEA. The CDR3 loop reads CSVELAGAVQYF. In nucleotides, the CDR3 is TGCAGCGTTGAACTAGCGGGAGCGGTGCAGTACTTC.

V and J are TRBV7-8 and TRBJ1-2; 7 bases align to TRBD1. Germline-derived CDR1 and CDR2 are SGHVS and FQNEAQ. The CDR3 is 15 amino acids. Trimming cost V 2 bases and J 14 bases; bases outside gene matches: 17. The CDR3 spells CASSLSTGDSYPATF. DNA for the CDR3: TGTGCCAGCAGCTTATCTACCGGGGACAGCTATCCAGCAACCTTC.

V is TRBV7-7 and J is TRBJ1-3; D call uncertain. The length of the CDR3 is 14 residues. V gave up 10 bases and J gave up 7 bases, with 20 bases separating them. The germline gives CDR1 SSHAT, CDR2 FNYEAQ (reference sequence). CDR3 coding DNA: TGTGCCACCCACGCCCGTATAACCGGGAACACCATATATTTT. It encodes CATHARITGNTIYF.

The chain combines TRBV27 with TRBJ1-4, with 8 bases matching TRBD1. The CDR3 runs to 14 residues. Germline loops: CDR1 MNHEY, CDR2 SMNVEV (reference sequence). V shed 8 bases and J 0 bases; nucleotides not matched to a gene: 2. In nucleotides, the CDR3 is TGTGCCAGCGGGACAGGTGCAACTAATGAAAAACTGTTTTTT. Its protein is CASGTGATNEKLFF.

This clone was detected only once. The V gene is TRBV11-2, the J gene TRBJ2-2, with a weak D call TRBD1 (6 bases). The ends were cut back, 1 base at V and 6 bases at J, with 18 bases in the middle. The CDR3 is made up of 17 amino acids. The germline gives CDR1 SGHAT, CDR2 FQNNGV. CDR3 protein: CASSLVITWDIPGELFF. The CDR3, as DNA: TGTGCCAGCAGCTTAGTGATAACCTGGGACATCCCCGGGGAGCTGTTTTTT.

V gene TRBV19 combines with J gene TRBJ2-7, with 11 bases aligning to TRBD2. Germline values: CDR1 LNHDA, CDR2 SQIVND (reference sequence). Germline trimming cut 4 bases from V and 0 bases from J; bases unmatched to any gene: 2. The CDR3 has 15 residues. CDR3 sequence (DNA): TGTGCCAGTAGTAAACTAGCGGGGGACTCCTACGAGCAGTACTTC. Protein sequence: CASSKLAGDSYEQYF. Full variable domain (remainder filled in from reference TRBV19 and TRBJ2-7): DGGITQSPKYLFRKEGQNVTLSCEQNLNHDAMYWYRQDPGQGLRLIYYSQIVNDFQKGDIAEGYSVSREKKESFPLTVTSAQKNPTAFYLCASSKLAGDSYEQYFGPGTRLTVT.

The chain joins TRBV25-1 to TRBJ2-7, with TRBD1 as a possible D gene (5 bases). The V gene lost 2 bases and the J gene lost 4 bases, with 12 bases spanning the gap. This CDR3 region has 14 residues. Germline assignment: CDR1 MGHDK and CDR2 SYGVNS. This CDR3 reads CASSEIDSTYEQYF. The CDR3 DNA reads TGTGCCAGCAGTGAAATCGACAGTACTTACGAGCAGTACTTC.

The rearrangement uses TRBV12-3 or TRBV12-4 and TRBJ2-1; perhaps TRBD2 as D (6 bases). The CDR3 is made up of 13 amino acids. V was trimmed by 0 bases and J by 9 bases, leaving 9 bases between them. The CDR3 loop is CASSLAGGVEQFF. The CDR3, as DNA: TGTGCCAGCAGTTTAGCGGGAGGCGTTGAGCAGTTCTTC.

The rearrangement links TRBV5-1 to TRBJ2-1, with a tentative D call TRBD2 (6 bases). V was cut by 5 bases and J by 4 bases, with 10 bases left in between. The germline gives CDR1 SGHRS, CDR2 YFSETQ. The CDR3 spans 13 residues. The chain's CDR3 is CASRTSGYNEQFF. CDR3 DNA: TGCGCCAGCAGGACTAGTGGGTACAATGAGCAGTTCTTC.

The sample holds a few counts of this clone. This chain uses TRBV29-1 with TRBJ1-1; 8 bases are a match to TRBD1. Trimming at V came to 6 bases and at J to 4 bases, leaving 10 bases not matched to a gene. From germline, CDR1 is SQVTM and CDR2 ANQGSEA. CDR3 length: 14 amino acids. The CDR3 is CSVGPGGEITEAFF. The CDR3 DNA follows: TGCAGCGTAGGCCCAGGGGGCGAGATCACTGAAGCTTTCTTT.

The CDR3 DNA sequence: TGTGCCAGCAGTTACGCGGGACAGGGGTACTACGAGCAGTACTTC. It encodes CASSYAGQGYYEQYF. The rearrangement joins TRBV6-5 to TRBJ2-7; 10 bases line up with TRBD1. The CDR3 spans 15 residues. Germline values: CDR1 MNHEY, CDR2 SVGAGI. Unmatched junction bases numbered 4, after V lost 2 bases and J lost 3 bases.

The chain couples TRBV19 to TRBJ1-3, with unresolved D. Between the trimmed V and J ends, which lost 3 bases and 0 bases, there was a span of 6 bases. CDR3 length: 14 residues. CDR1 LNHDA and CDR2 SQIVND come from the germline V gene (reference sequence). DNA for the CDR3: TGTGCCAGTAGTATTGACACCTCTGGAAACACCATATATTTT. Amino acid sequence: CASSIDTSGNTIYF.

V gene TRBV19 combines with J gene TRBJ1-1, with D possibly being TRBD1 (6 bases). CDR1 is LNHDA, CDR2 SQIVND, per germline (reference sequence). Trimming cost V 3 bases and J 2 bases, with 13 bases left between them. The CDR3 contains 15 residues. The CDR3: CASSMGQGLNTEAFF. As DNA, the CDR3 is TGTGCCAGTAGTATGGGTCAGGGGCTAAACACTGAAGCTTTCTTT.

The chain joins TRBV7-2 to TRBJ1-1, with 7 bases fitting TRBD1. The germline V gene encodes CDR1 SGHTA and CDR2 FQGNSA. This CDR3 region has 14 residues. V shed 5 bases, J shed 11 bases, and the junction held 14 bases outside the gene matches. Written as DNA, the CDR3 is TGTGCCAGCAGCCTGACAGGGTGGACTGGGAAGGCTTTCTTT. Encoded protein: CASSLTGWTGKAFF.

The chain is built from TRBV6-5 and TRBJ2-7, with 8 bases aligning to TRBD1. The CDR3 is 14 residues long. Germline loops: CDR1 MNHEY, CDR2 SVGAGI. J was trimmed by 1 base and V by 5 bases; bases with no gene match: 4. The DNA for the CDR3 is TGTGCCAGCAGTCCGAGGACAGGGTCCTACGAGCAGTACTTC. It specifies CASSPRTGSYEQYF.

This clone is a singleton in its sample. The rearrangement links TRBV4-1 to TRBJ2-7; TRBD2 matches at 10 bases. This CDR3 has 13 residues. Looked up from germline, CDR1 is MGHRA and CDR2 is YSYEKL. The J segment lost 5 bases and the V segment lost 4 bases, leaving 2 bases of the junction unmatched. CDR3: CASSLAGGNEQYF. CDR3 nucleotides: TGCGCCAGCAGCCTAGCGGGGGGCAACGAGCAGTACTTC.

This rearrangement joins TRBV5-1 to TRBJ1-5; 7 bases match TRBD1. Germline V gene sequence: CDR1 SGHRS, CDR2 YFSETQ. Unmatched junction bases numbered 4, after V lost 0 bases and J lost 4 bases. The CDR3 extends over 15 amino acids. The CDR3: CASSLVGGLNQPQHF. The DNA for the CDR3 is TGCGCCAGCAGCTTGGTAGGGGGCCTTAATCAGCCCCAGCATTTT. Full variable domain (rest looked up from reference TRBV5-1 and TRBJ1-5): KAGVTQTPRYLIKTRGQQVTLSCSPISGHRSVSWYQQTPGQGLQFLFEYFSETQRNKGNFPGRFSGRQFSNSRSEMNVSTLELGDSALYLCASSLVGGLNQPQHFGDGTRLSIL.

Only a few counts were recorded for this clone. This sequence joins TRBV29-1 and TRBJ1-1; 10 nucleotides align to TRBD1. The CDR3 sequence is 13 residues long. The ends lost 6 bases at V and 6 bases at J; junction bases unmatched: 7. The germline gives CDR1 SQVTM, CDR2 ANQGSEA. The CDR3 DNA follows: TGCAGCGTAAGCCGGGACAGGGGAGCTGAAGCTTTCTTT. Translation: CSVSRDRGAEAFF.

The chain combines TRBV19 with TRBJ2-3; 7 bases agree with TRBD1. Trimming removed 9 bases from V and 0 bases from J; junction bases left unmatched: 18. The CDR3 totals 18 residues. Looked up from germline, CDR1 is LNHDA and CDR2 is SQIVND (reference sequence). The CDR3 spells CASTPRGGKRTSTDTQYF. The DNA for the CDR3 is TGTGCCAGCACCCCCCGAGGGGGCAAAAGGACTAGCACAGATACGCAGTATTTT. Full variable domain (missing parts from reference TRBV19 and TRBJ2-3): DGGITQSPKYLFRKEGQNVTLSCEQNLNHDAMYWYRQDPGQGLRLIYYSQIVNDFQKGDIAEGYSVSREKKESFPLTVTSAQKNPTAFYLCASTPRGGKRTSTDTQYFGPGTRLTVL.

V and J are TRBV6-2 or TRBV6-3 and TRBJ2-7; 9 bases fit TRBD2. Per germline, CDR1 MNHEY and CDR2 SVGEGT. Losses at the gene ends were 0 bases for V and 4 bases for J; bases not matched to a gene: 4. This CDR3 has 15 amino acids. For the CDR3, the DNA is TGTGCCAGCAGTTACTCGCGGGGGGGCCCGTACGAGCAGTACTTC. Its translation: CASSYSRGGPYEQYF.

This chain connects TRBV18 to TRBJ1-2; 11 nucleotides agree with TRBD1. Germline V gives CDR1 KGHSH, CDR2 LQKENI. V shed 0 bases and J 6 bases; nucleotides not matched to a gene: 9. The CDR3 length is 17 residues. CDR3 protein: CASSPPVVLGQGDGYTF. The CDR3 DNA is TGTGCCAGCTCACCACCGGTTGTACTGGGACAGGGGGATGGCTACACCTTC.

The rearrangement links TRBV27 to TRBJ2-7, with D perhaps TRBD1 (5 bases). Trimming shortened V by 2 bases and J by 5 bases, and 10 bases separated the two germline ends. Germline assignment: CDR1 MNHEY and CDR2 SMNVEV (reference sequence). CDR3 length equals 13 residues. CDR3 residues: CASSLRQYHEQYF. The CDR3 DNA is TGTGCCAGCAGTTTAAGACAGTACCACGAGCAGTACTTC.